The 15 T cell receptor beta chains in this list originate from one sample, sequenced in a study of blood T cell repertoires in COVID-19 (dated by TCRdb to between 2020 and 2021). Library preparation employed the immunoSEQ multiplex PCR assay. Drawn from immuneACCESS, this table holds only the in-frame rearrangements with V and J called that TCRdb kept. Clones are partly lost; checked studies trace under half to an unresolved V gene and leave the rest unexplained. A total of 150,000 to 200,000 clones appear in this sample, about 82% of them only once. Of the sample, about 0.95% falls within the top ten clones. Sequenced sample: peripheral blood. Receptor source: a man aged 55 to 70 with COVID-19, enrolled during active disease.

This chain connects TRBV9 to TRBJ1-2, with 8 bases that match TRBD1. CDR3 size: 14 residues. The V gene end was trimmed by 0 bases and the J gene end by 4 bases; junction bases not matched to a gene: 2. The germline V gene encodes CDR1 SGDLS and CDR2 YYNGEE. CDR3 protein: CASSVEGQAYGYTF. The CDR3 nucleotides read TGTGCCAGCAGCGTAGAGGGACAGGCCTATGGCTACACCTTC.

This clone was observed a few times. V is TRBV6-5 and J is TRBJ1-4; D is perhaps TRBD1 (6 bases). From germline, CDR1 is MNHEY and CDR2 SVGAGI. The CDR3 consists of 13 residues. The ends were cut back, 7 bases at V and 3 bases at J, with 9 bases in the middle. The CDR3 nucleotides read TGTGCCAGCACCAGGGGCTCTAATGAAAAACTGTTTTTT. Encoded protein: CASTRGSNEKLFF.

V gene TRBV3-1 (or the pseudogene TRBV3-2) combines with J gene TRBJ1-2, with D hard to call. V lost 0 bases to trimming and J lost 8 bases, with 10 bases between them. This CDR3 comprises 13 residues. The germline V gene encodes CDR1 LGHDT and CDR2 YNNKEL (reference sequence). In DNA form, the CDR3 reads TGTGCCAGCAGCCAAGAGAGCAGGTACGGCTACACCTTC. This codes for CASSQESRYGYTF.

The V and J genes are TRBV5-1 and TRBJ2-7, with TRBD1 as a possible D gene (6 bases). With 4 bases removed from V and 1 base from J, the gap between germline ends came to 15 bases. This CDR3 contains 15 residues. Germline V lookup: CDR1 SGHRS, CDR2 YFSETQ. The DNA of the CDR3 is TGCGCCAGCAGCCTTGAGGTGCAGGGGTCCTACGAGCAGTACTTC. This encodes CASSLEVQGSYEQYF. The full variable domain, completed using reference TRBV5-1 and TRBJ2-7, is KAGVTQTPRYLIKTRGQQVTLSCSPISGHRSVSWYQQTPGQGLQFLFEYFSETQRNKGNFPGRFSGRQFSNSRSEMNVSTLELGDSALYLCASSLEVQGSYEQYFGPGTRLTVT.

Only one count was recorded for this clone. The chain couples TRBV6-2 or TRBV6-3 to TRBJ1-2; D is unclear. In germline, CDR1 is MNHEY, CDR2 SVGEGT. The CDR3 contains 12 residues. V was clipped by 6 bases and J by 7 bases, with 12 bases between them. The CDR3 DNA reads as TGTGCCAGCAGCCCCGCTCGGGGTGGCTACACCTTC. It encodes CASSPARGGYTF.

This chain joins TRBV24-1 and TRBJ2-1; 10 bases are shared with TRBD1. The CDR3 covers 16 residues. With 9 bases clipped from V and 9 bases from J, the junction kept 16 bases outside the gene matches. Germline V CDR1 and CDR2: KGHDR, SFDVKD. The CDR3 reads CATEPGQGGDLAEQFF. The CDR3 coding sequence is TGTGCCACCGAACCAGGACAGGGGGGAGATCTTGCTGAGCAGTTCTTC.

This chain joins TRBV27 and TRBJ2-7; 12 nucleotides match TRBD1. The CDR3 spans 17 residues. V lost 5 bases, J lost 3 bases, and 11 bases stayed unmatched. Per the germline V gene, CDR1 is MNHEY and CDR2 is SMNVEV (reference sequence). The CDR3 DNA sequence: TGTGCCAGCAGTAGACTACGAGGGACAGGGGGCTACTACGAGCAGTACTTC. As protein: CASSRLRGTGGYYEQYF.

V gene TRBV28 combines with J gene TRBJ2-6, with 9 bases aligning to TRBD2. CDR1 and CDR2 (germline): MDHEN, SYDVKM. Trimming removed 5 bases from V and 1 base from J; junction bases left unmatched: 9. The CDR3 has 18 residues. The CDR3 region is CASSTDGTSLSGANVLTF. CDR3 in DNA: TGTGCCAGCAGTACGGACGGGACTAGCCTGTCTGGGGCCAACGTCCTGACTTTC.

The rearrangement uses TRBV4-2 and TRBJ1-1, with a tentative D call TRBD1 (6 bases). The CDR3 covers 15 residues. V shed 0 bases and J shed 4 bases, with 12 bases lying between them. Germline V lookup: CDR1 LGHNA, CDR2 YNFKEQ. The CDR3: CASSQERTASTEAFF. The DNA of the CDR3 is TGTGCCAGCAGCCAAGAAAGGACAGCTAGCACTGAAGCTTTCTTT.

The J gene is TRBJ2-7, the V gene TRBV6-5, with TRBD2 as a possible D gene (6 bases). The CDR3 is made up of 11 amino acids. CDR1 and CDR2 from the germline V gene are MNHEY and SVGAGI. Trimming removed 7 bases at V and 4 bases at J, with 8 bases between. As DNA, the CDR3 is TGTGCCAGCACGCGGGATTACGAGCAGTACTTC. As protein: CASTRDYEQYF.

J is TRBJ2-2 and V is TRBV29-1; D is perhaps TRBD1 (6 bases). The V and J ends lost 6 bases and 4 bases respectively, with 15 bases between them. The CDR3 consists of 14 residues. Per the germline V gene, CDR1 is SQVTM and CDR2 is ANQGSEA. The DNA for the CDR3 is TGCAGCGTGAACACAGGGTTGAGCACCGGGGAGCTGTTTTTT. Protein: CSVNTGLSTGELFF.

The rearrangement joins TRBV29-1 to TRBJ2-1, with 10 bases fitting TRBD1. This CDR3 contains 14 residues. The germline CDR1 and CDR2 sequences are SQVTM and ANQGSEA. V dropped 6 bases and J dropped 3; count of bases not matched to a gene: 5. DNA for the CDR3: TGCAGCGTGTCCGGGACAGGGGTCTACAATGAGCAGTTCTTC. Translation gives CSVSGTGVYNEQFF.

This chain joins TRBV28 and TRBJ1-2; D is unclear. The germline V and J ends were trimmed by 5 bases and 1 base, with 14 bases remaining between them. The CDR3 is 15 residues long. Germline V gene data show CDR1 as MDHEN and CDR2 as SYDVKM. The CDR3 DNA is TGTGCCAGCAGTCCCGACGGGTTCTTTAACTATGGCTACACCTTC. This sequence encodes CASSPDGFFNYGYTF.

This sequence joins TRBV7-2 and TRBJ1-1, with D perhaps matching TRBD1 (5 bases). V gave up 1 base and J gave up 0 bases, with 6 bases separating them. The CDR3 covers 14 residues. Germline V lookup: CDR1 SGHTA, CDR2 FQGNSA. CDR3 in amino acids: CASSLEQVNTEAFF. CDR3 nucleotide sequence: TGTGCCAGCAGCTTAGAACAGGTGAACACTGAAGCTTTCTTT.

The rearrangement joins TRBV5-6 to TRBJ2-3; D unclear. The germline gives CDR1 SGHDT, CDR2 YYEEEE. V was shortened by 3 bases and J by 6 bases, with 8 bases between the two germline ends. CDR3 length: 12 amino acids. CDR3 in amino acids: CASSSPRDTQYF. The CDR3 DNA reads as TGTGCCAGCAGCTCCCCGCGGGATACGCAGTATTTT.